These T cell receptor beta chains were read from a single sample in a study of cytomegalovirus exposure and HLA in healthy donors. Measured with immunoSEQ multiplex PCR; TCRdb has only the in-frame clones, and not every one. The table lists about 140,000 clones, roughly 9.8% of them singletons. Sequencing was performed on PBMCs. These receptors were collected from a man in his fifties in good health and CMV-seronegative. Both conserved end residues are part of each CDR3. D genes are given only for firm matches. Some rows mark clone size as missing; the rest say once, few, many or name a class of expanded clone.

cdr3_aa,cdr3_nt,j_call,clone_size,cdr3_length,d_call,v_call
CASSLTSESYEQYF,TGTGCCAGTAGTCTTACTAGCGAATCCTACGAGCAGTACTTC,TRBJ2-7,few,14,TRBD2,TRBV19
CASSAGGPGDTQYF,TGTGCCAGCAGTGCGGGAGGGCCGGGAGATACGCAGTATTTT,TRBJ2-3,NA,14,TRBD2,TRBV28
CASSIAGGGPTYEQYF,TGTGCCAGTAGTATCGCCGGCGGGGGTCCCACCTACGAGCAGTACTTC,TRBJ2-7,NA,16,TRBD2,TRBV19
CASRRTENTEAFF,TGTGCCAGCAGGCGGACAGAGAACACTGAAGCTTTCTTT,TRBJ1-1,NA,13,NA,TRBV27
CASSFRQGRGETQYF,TGTGCCAGCAGCTTTAGACAGGGGAGAGGAGAGACCCAGTACTTC,TRBJ2-5,NA,15,TRBD1,TRBV7-9
CASSEGTSGTYYNEQFF,TGTGCCAGCAGTGAAGGGACTAGCGGAACCTACTACAATGAGCAGTTCTTC,TRBJ2-1,NA,17,TRBD2,TRBV2
CASSYLTGGRDGYTF,TGTGCCAGCAGTTACCTAACAGGGGGCAGGGATGGCTACACCTTC,TRBJ1-2,NA,15,TRBD1,TRBV6-5
CASRGLLAFRSYEQYF,TGTGCCAGCAGGGGACTTCTAGCGTTTCGCTCCTACGAGCAGTACTTC,TRBJ2-7,NA,16,NA,TRBV2
CASSPGTGSRELFF,TGTGCTAGCAGCCCCGGGACAGGGAGCCGGGAGCTGTTTTTT,TRBJ2-2,NA,14,TRBD1,TRBV7-7
CASSLRQGDYGYTF,TGCGCCAGCAGCCTACGACAGGGTGACTATGGCTACACCTTC,TRBJ1-2,few,14,TRBD1,TRBV5-1
CASSIGGTNYGYTF,TGTGCCAGTAGTATAGGAGGCACTAACTATGGCTACACCTTC,TRBJ1-2,NA,14,NA,TRBV19